Ten or more counts support the clone carrying this T cell receptor beta chain. Its antigen is not identified. From under 12 ml of fresh peripheral blood, PBMCs were isolated. TCR beta CDR3 sequences were amplified from RNA transcripts. When the TCR CDR3 underwent first-round RT-PCR, the HTBI primer set was used. MiXCR, run by TCRdb on the multiplex PCR reads, gives a single entry per CDR3 protein. The sample gives about 160,000 distinct CDR3 sequences, just under 9.5% of which show up once; 22% is in the top ten. The CDR3 has 13 amino acids. Trimming removed 8 bases from V and 2 bases from J, with 10 bases in between. Germline CDR1 is SNHLY and CDR2 is FYNNEI. The sample is drawn from a study of T cells in Graves' hyperthyroidism and ophthalmopathy. Points from the study as a whole: Separation of ophthalmopathy from stable hyperthyroidism was achieved by a 13 V-J model.

V gene TRBV2 combines with J gene TRBJ2-1; D is unresolved. This clonotype was obtained from a woman between 18 and 30 years old with Graves' hyperthyroidism that later progressed to Graves' ophthalmopathy. The sample comprised blood. In DNA, the CDR3 is TGTGCCAGCGGTGGATCCCCCTACAATGAGCAGTTCTTC. Residues: CASGGSPYNEQFF. Looking up the rest from reference TRBV2 and TRBJ2-1 gives the full variable domain: EPEVTQTPSHQVTQMGQEVILRCVPISNHLYFYWYRQILGQKVEFLVSFYNNEISEKSEIFDDQFSVERPDGSNFTLKIRSTKLEDSAMYFCASGGSPYNEQFFGPGTRLTVL.